The subject of this entry is one T cell receptor (beta chain). Its antigen remains undetermined. No base quality values were provided; no much bigger clone lies one nucleotide off. TCRdb lists the instrument as Illumina HiSeq 1500. TCRdb cleaned the public reads at Q25 with fastp, built clones with MiXCR and kept in-frame beta chains. Here each entry gathers all rows of one CDR3 protein and keeps the most common genes and DNA. The sample data list about 190,000 distinct CDR3 sequences, and 28% of these were observed just once. The ten largest clones take up 31% of the sample. Reading from cysteine to phenylalanine, the CDR3 counts 12 amino acids. The read is trimmed to its CDR3 DNA, 36 bases read in frame from base 1. V lost 4 bases and J lost 5 bases; the stretch between them is 11 bases long. CDR1 and CDR2 are drawn from the germline V gene (reference sequence): GTSNPN, SVGIG. This specimen comes from a study of T cell repertoires in cytomegalovirus infection (dated by TCRdb to between 2018 and 2021). Regarding the study in general: The HLA type of each donor mattered for the analysis, because public TCR beta signatures pointed to carriage of CMV infection along with the matching HLA type.

Study-wide findings and limitations: In the ex vivo response, HLA-C-restricted CMV-specific TCR beta clonotypes were dominant, and in two of eight donors the single most frequent clonotype came from this HLA-C-restricted group. In both this cohort and an independent cohort of 352 donors, the cumulative frequency of public TCR beta family members distinguished carriers of CMV infection plus the relevant HLA type.

Recombination linked TRBV30 to TRBJ1-1; a confident D gene designation cannot be given. The sequence was collected from a human donor in good health (CMV status not recorded). Some clones in this sample may be carry-over from other donors' samples. What was sequenced was PBMCs. The CDR3 region: CAWTGEGTEAFF. The sequence in DNA is TGTGCCTGGACCGGGGAAGGGACTGAAGCTTTCTTT.